The source of this T cell receptor (beta chain) is a study of T-cell memory formation after mild COVID-19. For the study at large: TCR clusters were mostly confined to one donor each.

Study-level findings and limits: The authors left the SARS-CoV-2 specificity of second-wave clones peaking on day 37 unconfirmed. Clones shrinking from day 15 to 85 showed even CD4/CD8 mixes; later expanders tilted CD4+. Clones which contracted sat mainly in CM and EM if CD4+, and in EMRA if CD8+.

TCRdb reprocessed the 5' RACE reads with MiXCR, giving one entry per CDR3 protein. Altogether just under 550,000 distinct CDR3 sequences are present, 20% being singletons, with the ten largest covering 12%. To note about this clonotype: Its antigen is unknown.

Germline V gene data show CDR1 as DFQATT and CDR2 as SNEGSKA (reference sequence). Trimming removed 1 base at V and 4 bases at J, with 14 bases between. The CDR3 extends over 15 amino acids. Input material: PBMCs or a T cell subset sorted from them (not recorded which). The TCR was taken from an adult woman who had mild COVID-19 (a few samples of this study predate the infection). Cell type and time point are not known. This chain links TRBV20-1 with TRBJ2-1; TRBD2 might be the D (5 bases). The DNA for the CDR3 is TGCAGTGCTAGAGCATTAAGCGGAGTTTACAATGAGCAGTTCTTC. Residues: CSARALSGVYNEQFF.